The sequence of this TCR beta chain was determined in a study of T cell responses to AZD1222 COVID-19 vaccine. Study-wide points: Baseline seropositives among AZD1222 recipients totaled only five to seven. Regions left unmutated in variants are reportedly the target of nearly half of spike-specific TCRs. Spike was spanned by vaccine-associated CD4 TCRs, which were dominant at 160-218 and 743-854. The donor group comprised mostly white British people and more females; the analysis possibly underestimated clonal diversity.

Clones were read by immunoSEQ multiplex PCR, and TCRdb kept only the in-frame ones, dropping some. The sample consists of 180,000 or so clones, around nine tenths of them appearing once. Concerning this clone: As yet, its antigen is unknown.

Deletions cut 4 bases from V and 5 bases from J, with 30 bases between. Looked up from germline, CDR1 is MRHNA and CDR2 is SNTAGT. The CDR3 spans 20 residues. V is TRBV6-4 and J is TRBJ1-5; D is perhaps TRBD1 (6 bases). The TCR was taken from an adult in good health. The sequences come from peripheral blood, collected on day 0 of AZD1222 vaccination. The CDR3 DNA reads TGTGCCAGCAGTGTCCGTCGACCCAGGGGCGTCTCCGGTAAGCATCAGCCCCAGCATTTT. Translation: CASSVRRPRGVSGKHQPQHF.